This T cell receptor (beta chain) was observed in a study of HIV-infected patients and healthy controls. The CDR3 is 14 residues long. The V gene's germline CDR1 is SGHVS and CDR2 FQNEAQ. With 4 bases clipped from V and 3 bases from J, the junction kept 5 bases outside the gene matches. cDNA was made from approximately 0.55 ug RNA using alpha and beta constant primers. Using multiplexing indices, alpha and beta chain libraries were generated apart by chain-specific third strand synthesis. Each CDR3 protein gets one entry after TCRdb re-called the 5' RACE reads with MiXCR. The profile shows about 7,900 distinct CDR3 sequences, about 8.4% of them singletons. Roughly three months, about 14 weeks, into antiretroviral therapy, follow-up blood was collected. No cell fractionation was done, so the repertoire covers all unsorted peripheral blood T cells. Within the sample, this clonotype is medium-sized.

This specimen consisted of blood, obtained during antiretroviral therapy. V usage is TRBV7-8 and J usage is TRBJ2-7; 8 bases map to TRBD2. The TCR sequence derives from an adult with HIV infection. The CDR3 protein is CASSYTSGDYEQYF. CDR3 coding DNA: TGTGCCAGCAGCTATACTAGCGGTGACTACGAGCAGTACTTC.